The 3 T cell receptor beta chains below all came from one sample that was sequenced in a study of radiation and T cells in renal cell carcinoma. Indicated time point: blood 4 weeks post-SBRT, at nephrectomy. The treatment is: 15 Gy SBRT to primary tumor, nephrectomy 4 weeks later. TCRdb's copy holds only in-frame clones and misses some; the assay was immunoSEQ multiplex PCR. Among some 150,000 clones listed, less than 90% were seen once. The starting material was blood, obtained from a patient whose treatment included radiotherapy and nephrectomy. These receptors were collected from a woman between 45 and 60 years old with renal cell carcinoma.

CDR3 bases: TGTGCCAGCAGCAATAGAGAGAACACCATATATTTT. This gives the protein CASSNRENTIYF. The chain recombines TRBV11-3 with TRBJ1-3; no clear D gene. V dropped 5 bases and J dropped 7 bases, with 9 bases sitting between them. This CDR3 has 12 residues. CDR1 is SGHNT and CDR2 is YENEEA in the germline V gene.

V gene TRBV6-6 combines with J gene TRBJ1-5; 7 bases align to TRBD1. The CDR3 contains 14 residues. The J segment lost 3 bases and the V segment lost 6 bases, leaving 5 bases of the junction unmatched. Germline V CDR1 and CDR2: MNHNY, SVGAGI (reference sequence). CDR3 DNA: TGTGCCAGCAGGGTCGGGACAGCCAATCAGCCCCAGCATTTT. Protein product: CASRVGTANQPQHF.

The rearrangement uses TRBV11-3 and TRBJ1-2, with 8 bases that match TRBD1. The CDR3 runs 14 residues. Germline loops: CDR1 SGHNT, CDR2 YENEEA. The V gene end was trimmed by 5 bases and the J gene end by 4 bases; junction bases not matched to a gene: 6. The CDR3 is CASSPGGAGYGYTF. The CDR3 DNA is TGTGCCAGCAGCCCAGGGGGCGCGGGCTATGGCTACACCTTC.